The sequence of this T cell receptor (beta chain) was determined in a study of blood T cell repertoires in COVID-19. On the study more broadly: Samples of COVID-19 (acute and convalescent) were obtained from the United States, Italy and Spain. PBMCs, B-cell-depleted T cells, or T cells provided the cDNA or gDNA that made up the material.

The authors' processing: Estimated nucleated cell counts came from reference gene primer amplification. Libraries were prepared by immunoSEQ multiplex PCR; TCRdb keeps only in-frame clonotypes and omits some of them. The V and J calls and the clone size are those of that table, but D and trimming were determined from the DNA. The repertoire holds 140,000 or so clones, with 60% to 85% as singletons. With regard to this clone: At one boundary the junction diverges from the germline segment, which might be a read error.

The CDR3 length is 14 residues. Per the germline V gene, CDR1 is SGHAT and CDR2 is FQNNGV. Sequencing was performed on peripheral blood. This sequence joins TRBV11-2 and TRBJ1-4; no clear D gene. This receptor was taken from a man aged 45 to 65 with acute or convalescent COVID-19. CDR3 residues: CASSLDYGGARPSF. The CDR3 nucleotides are TGTGCCAGCAGCTTAGACTACGGAGGCGCCAGGCCTTCATTT.